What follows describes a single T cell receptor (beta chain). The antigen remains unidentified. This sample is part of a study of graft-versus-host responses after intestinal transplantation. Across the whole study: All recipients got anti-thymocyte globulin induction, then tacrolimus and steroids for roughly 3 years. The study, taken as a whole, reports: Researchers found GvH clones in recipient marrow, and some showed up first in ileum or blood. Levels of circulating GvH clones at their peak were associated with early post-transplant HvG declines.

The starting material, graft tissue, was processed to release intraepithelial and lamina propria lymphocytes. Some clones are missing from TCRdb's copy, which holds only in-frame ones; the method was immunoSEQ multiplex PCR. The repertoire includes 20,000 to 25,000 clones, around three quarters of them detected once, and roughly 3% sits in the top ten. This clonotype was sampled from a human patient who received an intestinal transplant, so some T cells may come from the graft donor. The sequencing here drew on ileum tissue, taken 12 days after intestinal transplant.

Written as DNA, the CDR3 is TGTGCCAGCAGTTTAAGGGGCCAGGACATTCAGTACTTC. Residues: CASSLRGQDIQYF. V is TRBV27 and J is TRBJ2-4; possibly TRBD1 for D (5 bases). This CDR3 is built from 13 residues. V lost 2 bases to trimming and J lost 8 bases, with 10 bases between them. CDR1 and CDR2 from the germline V gene are MNHEY and SMNVEV (reference sequence).